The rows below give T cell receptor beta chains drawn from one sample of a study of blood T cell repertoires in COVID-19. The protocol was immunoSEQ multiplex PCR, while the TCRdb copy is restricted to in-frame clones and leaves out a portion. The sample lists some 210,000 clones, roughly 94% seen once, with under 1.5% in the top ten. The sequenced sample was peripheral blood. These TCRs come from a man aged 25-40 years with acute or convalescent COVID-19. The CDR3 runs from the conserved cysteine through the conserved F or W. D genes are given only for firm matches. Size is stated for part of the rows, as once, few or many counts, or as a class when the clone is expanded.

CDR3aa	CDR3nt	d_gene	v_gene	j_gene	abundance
CASSLGQGRYEQYF	TGCGCCAGCAGCTTGGGACAGGGTAGATACGAGCAGTACTTC	TRBD1	TRBV5-1	TRBJ2-7	few
CASSYSGAGGPDTQYF	TGTGCCAGCAGTTACTCGGGGGCGGGAGGGCCGGATACGCAGTATTTT	TRBD2	TRBV6-6	TRBJ2-3	.
CASKKTSGSFNEQFF	TGTGCCAGCAAAAAGACTAGCGGGAGTTTCAATGAGCAGTTCTTC	TRBD2	TRBV6-5	TRBJ2-1	.
CASSSGQGGVANEQYF	TGCGCCAGCAGCTCCGGACAGGGGGGTGTTGCGAACGAGCAGTACTTC	TRBD1	TRBV5-1	TRBJ2-7	.
CASSQVWEVSGYEQYF	TGTGCCAGCAGCCAAGTTTGGGAGGTAAGCGGCTACGAGCAGTACTTC	.	TRBV3-1/TRBV3-2	TRBJ2-7	once
CASTSDNEQFF	TGTGCCAGCACTTCCGACAATGAGCAGTTCTTC	.	TRBV2	TRBJ2-1	.
CAWSGPRTGGITGELFF	TGTGCCTGGAGTGGACCTCGGACAGGGGGTATCACCGGGGAGCTGTTTTTT	TRBD1	TRBV30	TRBJ2-2	.
CASSLGIGANVLTF	TGTGCCAGCAGCTTGGGTATCGGGGCCAACGTCCTGACTTTC	.	TRBV5-4	TRBJ2-6	.
CASSLSAGSGETQYF	TGTGCCAGCAGCTTATCGGCAGGGTCGGGAGAGACCCAGTACTTC	.	TRBV7-3	TRBJ2-5	.
CASSLAQAGSPLHF	TGTGCCAGCAGCCTCGCTCAAGCGGGTTCACCCCTCCACTTT	.	TRBV7-9	TRBJ1-6	.
CASRVPSSYEQYF	TGTGCCAGCAGGGTCCCCAGCTCCTACGAGCAGTACTTC	.	TRBV2	TRBJ2-7	.